This TCR beta chain is drawn from a study of T cells in Graves' hyperthyroidism and ophthalmopathy. On the study more broadly: Before any treatment, at initial diagnosis, peripheral blood was collected. Study-wide results and limits: Blood also carried most thyroid clonotypes expanded above 0.001.

Uncontrolled infection, other autoimmune disease, pregnancy or lactation disqualified patients from enrolment. PBMCs were obtained from roughly 10 ml fresh peripheral blood. Between the trimmed V and J ends, which lost 6 bases and 0 bases, there was a span of 9 bases. Germline V gene lookup returns CDR1 LNHDA and CDR2 SQIVND (reference sequence). The CDR3 runs to 15 residues. TCR beta CDR3 region amplification was performed from RNA transcripts. Initially, a first-round RT-PCR of the TCR CDR3 employed the HTBI primer set. TCRdb re-derived calls from the multiplex PCR reads in MiXCR, one entry per CDR3 protein. The sample has 350,000 or so distinct CDR3 sequences, 15% to 20% seen once. This clonotype was seen at least ten times. The target antigen is unknown.

The TCR originated in a woman aged 40 to 50 with Graves' ophthalmopathy. V usage is TRBV19 and J usage is TRBJ2-6; D call uncertain. What was sequenced was blood. CDR3 nucleotide sequence: TGTGCCAGTAGCGCTACAACCTCTGGGGCCAACGTCCTGACTTTC. This sequence encodes CASSATTSGANVLTF.